This T cell receptor beta chain appears in the sequencing data of a study of T cells in Graves' hyperthyroidism and ophthalmopathy. Amplification targeted TCR beta CDR3 regions from RNA transcripts. TCR CDR3 underwent first-round RT-PCR with the HTBI primer set. TCRdb reprocessed the multiplex PCR reads with MiXCR, giving one entry per CDR3 protein. The data contain about 410,000 distinct CDR3 sequences, roughly 15% of them singletons. This clonotype was seen at least ten times. The V segment lost 3 bases and the J segment 5 bases; nucleotides outside the gene matches: 4. Germline lookup yields CDR1 SGHDT and CDR2 YYEEEE. CDR3 size: 15 residues.

This receptor was taken from a man between 18 and 35 years old with Graves' ophthalmopathy. The V call is TRBV5-6, the J call TRBJ1-6, with TRBD1 matching over 8 bases. The specimen was blood. The CDR3 sequence: CASSYGTGDNSPLHF. CDR3 nucleotides: TGTGCCAGCAGCTACGGGACAGGTGATAATTCACCCCTCCACTTT.